This TCR beta chain was found in a study of low-dose radiotherapy and immunotherapy resistance in tumors. Study background: Each fraction for Cohort 1 was 0.5 Gy, given every 2 weeks, and the total came to 6.5 Gy. Aspirin was taken orally by patients at 300 mg daily for four cycles from cycle 1 day 1.

V dropped 0 bases and J dropped 4 bases, with 13 bases sitting between them. This CDR3 has 15 residues. Looked up from germline, CDR1 is SGHNT and CDR2 is YYREEE (reference sequence). First-strand cDNA relied on TRAV- and TRBV-specific primers spanning alpha and beta chains. TCR amplification involved about 18 PCR cycles with a constant-region primer and V-primer adapter. One entry per CDR3 protein results from TCRdb running MiXCR on the reads. The table has 35,000 to 45,000 distinct CDR3 sequences, less than 30% seen once. This clonotype was picked up many times. Time point reported: after trial treatment. Treatment specified: LDRT plus nivolumab, ipilimumab, low-dose cyclophosphamide and aspirin (RACIN trial).

V is TRBV5-4 and J is TRBJ1-1; maybe TRBD1 (6 bases). The starting material was PBMCs, obtained after low-dose radiotherapy plus immunotherapy. This receptor was identified in a male donor with prostate cancer. The CDR3 DNA follows: TGTGCCAGCAGCTTGGAGGGGGGGCGGGGCACTGAAGCTTTCTTT. Protein: CASSLEGGRGTEAFF.